These 19 T cell receptor beta chains were all obtained from the same sample, sequenced in a study of shared clonotypes between healthy human individuals. Method: immunoSEQ multiplex PCR; TCRdb's copy keeps in-frame clones and lacks some. The sample includes under 80,000 clones, 60% to 80% seen only once; the top ten take 51%. Sequenced material: memory CD8+ T cells sorted from blood. Subset meaning: CD45RO+ cells pooled with CCR7-negative TemRA cells. These receptors came from a man younger than 45 in good health.

At least ten counts were recorded for this clone. Other DNA sequences in the same sample also yield this CDR3. The chain uses TRBV11-2 and TRBJ1-5; TRBD1 might be the D (5 bases). Germline V gives CDR1 SGHAT, CDR2 FQNNGV. Trimming removed 0 bases from V and 1 base from J, with 7 bases in between. The CDR3 is 15 residues long. CDR3 nucleotides: TGTGCCAGCAGCTTAGATTCAGGGAGCAATCAGCCCCAGCATTTT. Protein product: CASSLDSGSNQPQHF.

The gene calls are TRBV29-1 and TRBJ1-2; 9 bases map to TRBD1. The germline V gene encodes CDR1 SQVTM and CDR2 ANQGSEA. The length of the CDR3 is 14 residues. Losses at the gene ends were 8 bases for V and 6 bases for J; bases not matched to a gene: 13. CDR3 amino acids: CSLGGGTGLDGYTF. In DNA form, the CDR3 reads TGCAGCCTTGGAGGGGGGACAGGGCTGGATGGCTACACCTTC.

The chain couples TRBV27 to TRBJ2-3, with D perhaps being TRBD1 or TRBD2 (5 bases each). The CDR3 spans 17 residues. The germline gives CDR1 MNHEY, CDR2 SMNVEV (reference sequence). V was trimmed by 3 bases and J by 6 bases, leaving 22 bases between them. The CDR3 sequence is CASSFKGPRAGPDTQYF. CDR3 nucleotide sequence: TGTGCCAGCAGTTTTAAGGGACCGAGAGCTGGGCCTGATACGCAGTATTTT.

This chain joins TRBV19 and TRBJ1-5; D is ambiguous. V gave up 5 bases and J gave up 11 bases, with 19 bases separating them. Germline values: CDR1 LNHDA, CDR2 SQIVND (reference sequence). The CDR3 runs 14 residues. CDR3 loop: CASSPGSLSPAQHF. In DNA form, the CDR3 reads TGTGCCAGTAGTCCAGGCTCATTGTCCCCCGCCCAGCATTTT.

This chain links TRBV10-1 with TRBJ2-7; tentatively, D is TRBD1 (5 bases). Germline assignment: CDR1 WNHNN and CDR2 SYGVQD (reference sequence). The CDR3 is made up of 16 amino acids. The V and J ends lost 8 bases and 3 bases respectively, with 23 bases between them. CDR3 coding DNA: TGCGCCAGCTCCTCTCAGACAGACACCGTACGCTACGAGCAGTACTTC. This codes for CASSSQTDTVRYEQYF.

Concerning this clone: At one end the junction does not follow the germline gene, possibly because of a read error. The chain has TRBV5-1 and TRBJ2-7; 9 bases are shared with TRBD2. Germline loops: CDR1 SGHRS, CDR2 YFSETQ. The CDR3 has 15 residues. The CDR3 spells CASSLSGSGGYEQYF. In DNA, the CDR3 is TGTGCCAGCAGCTTGTCGGGTAGCGGGGGATACGAGCAGTACTTC. The full variable domain, completed using reference TRBV5-1 and TRBJ2-7, is KAGVTQTPRYLIKTRGQQVTLSCSPISGHRSVSWYQQTPGQGLQFLFEYFSETQRNKGNFPGRFSGRQFSNSRSEMNVSTLELGDSALYLCASSLSGSGGYEQYFGPGTRLTVT.

V usage is TRBV29-1 and J usage is TRBJ2-7, with 8 positions matching TRBD1. The germline V gene encodes CDR1 SQVTM and CDR2 ANQGSEA. This CDR3 has 13 amino acids. Losses at the gene ends were 6 bases for V and 1 base for J; bases not matched to a gene: 5. The CDR3 is CSVLDRDSYEQYF. CDR3 DNA: TGCAGCGTGCTGGACAGGGATTCCTACGAGCAGTACTTC.

This clone was seen a handful of times. This chain joins TRBV9 and TRBJ1-1; the D gene is possibly TRBD1 (5 bases). Trimming cost V 3 bases and J 5 bases, with 11 bases left between them. CDR3 size: 13 residues. The germline V gene encodes CDR1 SGDLS and CDR2 YYNGEE. Here the CDR3 reads CASSAQGGTEAFF. As DNA, the CDR3 is TGTGCCAGCAGCGCCCAGGGAGGAACTGAAGCTTTCTTT.

The chain couples TRBV6-5 to TRBJ2-1, with D possibly being TRBD2 (6 bases). Trimming left V 6 bases short and J 5 bases short, with 17 bases between. CDR3 length equals 15 residues. Germline values: CDR1 MNHEY, CDR2 SVGAGI. The CDR3 DNA sequence: TGTGCCAGCAGAACCGGTCGGGACTCACACAATGAGCAGTTCTTC. Translating it yields CASRTGRDSHNEQFF.

The chain joins TRBV5-1 to TRBJ2-3, with D unresolved. This CDR3 comprises 13 residues. Germline CDR1 is SGHRS and CDR2 is YFSETQ. The V end lost 0 bases, the J end lost 10 bases, and 12 bases lay between the germline ends. In DNA, the CDR3 is TGCGCCAGCAGCTTGGAGTCGTGGACCCCGCAGTATTTT. This gives the protein CASSLESWTPQYF.

In its sample, this clone was seen many times. CDR3 bases: TGTGCCAGCAGTGTTGGAAAGTACAATGAGCAGTTCTTC. This translates into CASSVGKYNEQFF. The rearrangement links TRBV2 to TRBJ2-1; the D is unclear. Germline V lookup: CDR1 SNHLY, CDR2 FYNNEI. Trimming took 4 bases from V and 4 from J, leaving 8 bases between them. CDR3 size: 13 residues.

V usage is TRBV5-1 and J usage is TRBJ2-3, with TRBD2 matching over 7 bases. V shed 2 bases and J 1 base; nucleotides not matched to a gene: 7. This CDR3 region has 16 residues. The V gene's germline CDR1 is SGHRS and CDR2 YFSETQ. The CDR3 DNA is TGCGCCAGCAGCTTCCTCGGGGGGACGCGCACAGATACGCAGTATTTT. Amino acids: CASSFLGGTRTDTQYF.

This chain links TRBV11-2 with TRBJ2-7; 7 bases fit TRBD1. Losses at the gene ends were 7 bases for V and 1 base for J; bases not matched to a gene: 4. Germline V lookup: CDR1 SGHAT, CDR2 FQNNGV. The CDR3 runs to 13 residues. This chain's CDR3 is CASTGQASYEQYF. CDR3 coding DNA: TGTGCCAGCACCGGACAGGCGTCCTACGAGCAGTACTTC.

This clone was detected a few times. J is TRBJ2-1 and V is TRBV21-1; the DNA was not compared with TRBD1, the D call given in the table. TRBV21-1 is reported as a pseudogene. The CDR3 length is 16 residues. CDR3 sequence: CASSPIRGQWGDEQFF. Here the CDR3 DNA reads TGTGCCAGCAGCCCCATCAGGGGACAGTGGGGAGATGAGCAGTTCTTC.

This clone appeared a few times. The V and J genes are TRBV7-6 and TRBJ2-1, with TRBD2 matching over 11 bases. Germline lookup yields CDR1 SGHVS and CDR2 FNYEAQ. The ends lost 3 bases at V and 9 bases at J; junction bases unmatched: 7. This CDR3 comprises 15 residues. The CDR3 here is CASSFTSGSEGEQFF. As DNA, the CDR3 is TGTGCCAGCAGCTTCACTAGCGGGAGTGAAGGTGAGCAGTTCTTC.

The chain combines TRBV14 with TRBJ2-3; D is unresolved. There are 14 residues in the CDR3. The germline V and J ends were trimmed by 3 bases and 7 bases, with 14 bases remaining between them. Germline values: CDR1 SGHDN, CDR2 FVKESK. The CDR3 DNA follows: TGTGCCAGCAGCCAGGACCCTAGATCGAATACGCAGTATTTT. This codes for CASSQDPRSNTQYF.

This chain links TRBV27 with TRBJ2-1; 7 bases map to TRBD1. The germline V gene has CDR1 MNHEY and CDR2 SMNVEV (reference sequence). The CDR3 consists of 15 residues. Trimming at V came to 6 bases and at J to 2 bases, leaving 7 bases not matched to a gene. The CDR3 nucleotides read TGTGCCAGCAGAGAGCAGGGGGTGGCCTACAATGAGCAGTTCTTC. This translates into CASREQGVAYNEQFF.

The gene calls are TRBV11-2 and TRBJ2-1; 7 bases are shared with TRBD1. Germline assignment: CDR1 SGHAT and CDR2 FQNNGV. The trim removed 3 bases at V and 4 bases at J, leaving 12 bases unmatched. This CDR3 is 17 amino acids long. Here the CDR3 reads CASSLGDRPRIYNEQFF. For the CDR3, the DNA is TGTGCCAGCAGCTTGGGGGACAGACCCCGTATTTACAATGAGCAGTTCTTC. The whole variable domain, remainder taken from reference TRBV11-2 and TRBJ2-1, is EAGVAQSPRYKIIEKRQSVAFWCNPISGHATLYWYQQILGQGPKLLIQFQNNGVVDDSQLPKDRFSAERLKGVDSTLKIQPAKLEDSAVYLCASSLGDRPRIYNEQFFGPGTRLTVL.

The V gene is TRBV7-2, the J gene TRBJ2-1; D is ambiguous. V lost 0 bases and J 2 bases, leaving 8 bases between the germline ends. Germline-derived CDR1 and CDR2 are SGHTA and FQGNSA. The CDR3 runs to 15 residues. DNA for the CDR3: TGTGCCAGCAGCTTAGCGCTAGACCCCTACAATGAGCAGTTCTTC. Translating it yields CASSLALDPYNEQFF.